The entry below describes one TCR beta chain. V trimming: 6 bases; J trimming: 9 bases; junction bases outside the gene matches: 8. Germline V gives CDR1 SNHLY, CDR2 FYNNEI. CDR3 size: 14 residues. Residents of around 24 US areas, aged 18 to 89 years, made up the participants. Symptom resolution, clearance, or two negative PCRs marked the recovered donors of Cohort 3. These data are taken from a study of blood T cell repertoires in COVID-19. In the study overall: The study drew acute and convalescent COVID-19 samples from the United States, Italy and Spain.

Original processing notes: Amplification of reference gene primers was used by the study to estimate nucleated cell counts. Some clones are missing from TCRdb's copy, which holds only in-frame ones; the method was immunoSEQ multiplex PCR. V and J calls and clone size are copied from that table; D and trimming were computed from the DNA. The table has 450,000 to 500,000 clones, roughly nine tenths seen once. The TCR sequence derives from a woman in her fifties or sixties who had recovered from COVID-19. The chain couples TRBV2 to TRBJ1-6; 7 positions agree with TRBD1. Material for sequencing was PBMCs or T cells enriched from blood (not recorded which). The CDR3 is CASRSGQPPSPLHF. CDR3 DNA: TGTGCCAGCAGATCGGGACAGCCCCCTTCACCCCTCCACTTT.